This T cell receptor beta chain was found in a study of T cells in localized non-small cell lung cancer. Germline CDR1 SGDLS, CDR2 YYNGEE. The V and J ends lost 7 bases and 2 bases respectively, with 12 bases between them. CDR3 size: 14 residues. Broader study findings: Of the tissues analyzed, uninvolved adjacent lung showed maximal T cell clonality, greater than tumor. Across samples, adjacent lung featured a median around 55 of the top 100 tumor clones. A single tumor region was sequenced, leaving heterogeneity possible.

Note on this clone: Its cognate antigen is unknown.

Libraries were prepared by immunoSEQ multiplex PCR; TCRdb keeps only in-frame clonotypes and omits some of them. Among 45,000 to 70,000 clones listed, roughly 85% were seen once. This clonotype originated in a woman aged 40-70 years with stage I lung adenocarcinoma. The chain employs TRBV9 and TRBJ1-4; TRBD1 is a possible D gene (6 bases). Sequenced material: peripheral blood, taken before any cancer treatment. The DNA of the CDR3 is TGTGCCAGCTCGTCAAGGGGGACTAATGAAAAACTGTTTTTT. Translating it yields CASSSRGTNEKLFF.